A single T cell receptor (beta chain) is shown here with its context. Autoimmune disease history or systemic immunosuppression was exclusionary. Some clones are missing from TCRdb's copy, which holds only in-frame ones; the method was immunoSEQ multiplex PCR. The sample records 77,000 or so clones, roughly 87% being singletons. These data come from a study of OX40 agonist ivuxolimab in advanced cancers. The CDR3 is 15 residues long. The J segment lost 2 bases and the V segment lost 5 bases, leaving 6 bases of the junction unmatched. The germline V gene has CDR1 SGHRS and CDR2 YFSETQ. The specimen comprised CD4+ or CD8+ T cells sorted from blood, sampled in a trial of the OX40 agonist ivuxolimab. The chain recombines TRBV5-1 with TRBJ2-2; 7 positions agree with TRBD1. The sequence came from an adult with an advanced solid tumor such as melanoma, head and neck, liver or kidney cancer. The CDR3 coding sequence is TGCGCCAGCAGGCCCCGGACAGGTAACACCGGGGAGCTGTTTTTT. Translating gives CASRPRTGNTGELFF.